Listed below are T cell receptor beta chains from one sample, sequenced in a study of blood T cells in healthy people across ages. TCRdb re-called the 5' RACE reads with MiXCR, one entry per CDR3 protein. Of hundreds of thousands of distinct CDR3 sequences listed, approximately 25% are singletons. These data also formed part of another study, on T cells of mothers and their children.

Sequenced material: blood. The receptors shown here come from a boy under 18 in good health. Each CDR3 is given without its conserved first and last residue. Fields, in order: J gene, D gene, V gene, CDR3 protein. A D gene is named only where the DNA matches it firmly.

j_gene: TRBJ2-1
d_gene: TRBD2
v_gene: TRBV5-1
CDR3aa: ASSLGSGGANEQF

j_gene: TRBJ1-2
d_gene: .
v_gene: TRBV6-1
CDR3aa: ASSPTGNYGYT

j_gene: TRBJ2-5
d_gene: .
v_gene: TRBV25-1
CDR3aa: ASSEIAIQETQY

j_gene: TRBJ1-6
d_gene: .
v_gene: TRBV5-6
CDR3aa: ASSLLAPGSDNSPLH

j_gene: TRBJ2-1
d_gene: .
v_gene: TRBV4-3
CDR3aa: ASSQDDNNNEQF

j_gene: TRBJ2-2
d_gene: .
v_gene: TRBV4-3
CDR3aa: ASSQDPPGELF

j_gene: TRBJ2-3
d_gene: .
v_gene: TRBV7-2
CDR3aa: ASSLARGPDTQY

j_gene: TRBJ1-1
d_gene: TRBD1
v_gene: TRBV5-1
CDR3aa: ASSWAGQMNTEAF

j_gene: .
d_gene: TRBD1
v_gene: TRBV29-1
CDR3aa: SVEGQGEYEQY

j_gene: TRBJ2-7
d_gene: TRBD2
v_gene: TRBV28
CDR3aa: ASSSLAGSSYEQY

j_gene: TRBJ2-1
d_gene: .
v_gene: TRBV3-1
CDR3aa: ASSQDYRNEQF

j_gene: TRBJ2-7
d_gene: TRBD2
v_gene: TRBV10-3
CDR3aa: AISESGTTKLYEQY

j_gene: TRBJ2-1
d_gene: TRBD1
v_gene: TRBV20-1
CDR3aa: SAPQQGIEQF

j_gene: TRBJ2-3
d_gene: .
v_gene: TRBV6-5
CDR3aa: ASSLRLSTDTQY

j_gene: TRBJ2-7
d_gene: .
v_gene: TRBV5-1
CDR3aa: ASSLVGVQSYEQY

j_gene: TRBJ1-5
d_gene: .
v_gene: TRBV6-2/TRBV6-3
CDR3aa: ASSGSSGTDYSNQPQH

j_gene: TRBJ1-1
d_gene: .
v_gene: TRBV6-2/TRBV6-3
CDR3aa: ASSFGVVYMNTEAF

j_gene: TRBJ2-3
d_gene: .
v_gene: TRBV4-2
CDR3aa: ASSWEPDLQADTQY

j_gene: TRBJ2-3
d_gene: .
v_gene: TRBV20-1
CDR3aa: NAQQRASTDTQY

j_gene: TRBJ2-1
d_gene: .
v_gene: TRBV29-1
CDR3aa: SVRVQGIYNEQF

j_gene: TRBJ2-5
d_gene: .
v_gene: TRBV6-5
CDR3aa: ASSYSRQGFQAGHQETQY

j_gene: TRBJ2-5
d_gene: TRBD2
v_gene: TRBV7-9
CDR3aa: ASSIQGGETQY

j_gene: .
d_gene: .
v_gene: TRBV27
CDR3aa: ASRDYEQY

j_gene: TRBJ2-5
d_gene: .
v_gene: TRBV20-1
CDR3aa: SARSTGVETQY

j_gene: TRBJ2-7
d_gene: TRBD2
v_gene: TRBV20-1
CDR3aa: SAPHSGRAGEQY

j_gene: TRBJ1-4
d_gene: TRBD1
v_gene: TRBV20-1
CDR3aa: SARRTGKNEKLF

j_gene: TRBJ1-1
d_gene: TRBD1
v_gene: TRBV6-2/TRBV6-3
CDR3aa: ASSSPDRANTEAF

j_gene: TRBJ2-3
d_gene: TRBD2
v_gene: TRBV20-1
CDR3aa: SARPLLAPSTDTQY

j_gene: TRBJ2-4
d_gene: .
v_gene: TRBV6-6
CDR3aa: ASSEGLRLAKNIQY

j_gene: TRBJ2-7
d_gene: TRBD2
v_gene: TRBV6-2/TRBV6-3
CDR3aa: ASSEGPRERAAYEQY

j_gene: TRBJ1-5
d_gene: .
v_gene: TRBV15
CDR3aa: ATAPGPSNQPQH

j_gene: TRBJ2-2
d_gene: .
v_gene: TRBV19
CDR3aa: ASSIVSENTGELF

j_gene: TRBJ2-7
d_gene: .
v_gene: TRBV6-5
CDR3aa: ASSYFDKSYEQY

j_gene: TRBJ2-1
d_gene: .
v_gene: TRBV2
CDR3aa: ASSESRDYSYNEQF